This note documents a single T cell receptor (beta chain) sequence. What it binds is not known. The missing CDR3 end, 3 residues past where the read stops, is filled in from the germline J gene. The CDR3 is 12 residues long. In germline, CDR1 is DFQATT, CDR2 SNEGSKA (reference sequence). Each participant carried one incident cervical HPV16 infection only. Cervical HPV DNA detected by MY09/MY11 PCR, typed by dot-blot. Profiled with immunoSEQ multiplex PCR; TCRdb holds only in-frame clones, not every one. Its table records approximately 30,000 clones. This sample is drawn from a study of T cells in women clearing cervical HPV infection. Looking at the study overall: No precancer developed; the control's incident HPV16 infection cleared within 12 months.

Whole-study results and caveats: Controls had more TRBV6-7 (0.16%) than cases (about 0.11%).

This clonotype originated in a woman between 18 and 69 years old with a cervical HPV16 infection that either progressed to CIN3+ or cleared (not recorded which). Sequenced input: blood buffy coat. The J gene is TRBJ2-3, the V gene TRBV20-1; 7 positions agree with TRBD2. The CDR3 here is CSAKREGKTQYF. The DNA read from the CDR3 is TGCAGTGCAAAGCGGGAAGGGAAGACG.